One sample yielded the 22 T cell receptor beta chains listed below, sequenced in a study of CD8 T cells in ankylosing spondylitis. TCRdb re-derived calls from the 5' RACE reads in MiXCR, one entry per CDR3 protein. The table lists about 210,000 distinct CDR3 sequences, approximately 7.6% of them singletons. Sequenced input: blood, either unsorted or a sorted T cell fraction (not recorded which). Source of these receptors: a female donor with ankylosing spondylitis or in good health (not recorded which).

This clonotype was found a few times. The rearrangement links TRBV7-2 to TRBJ2-7; a weak D match, TRBD2 (6 bases). The germline CDR1 and CDR2 sequences are SGHTA and FQGNSA. This CDR3 contains 14 residues. V dropped 1 base and J dropped 4 bases, with 11 bases sitting between them. This CDR3 is CASSLVGGLYEQYF. The CDR3 bases are TGTGCCAGCAGCTTAGTCGGGGGACTTTACGAGCAGTACTTC.

This clonotype came up many times. This chain uses TRBV5-1 with TRBJ2-6; D is ambiguous. This CDR3 comprises 18 residues. Germline V lookup: CDR1 SGHRS, CDR2 YFSETQ. Trimming removed 0 bases from V and 0 bases from J, with 13 bases in between. This CDR3 reads CASSLASTDYSGANVLTF. The CDR3 DNA reads TGCGCCAGCAGCTTGGCATCGACGGATTACTCTGGGGCCAACGTCCTGACTTTC.

This clonotype was detected ten times or more. The chain uses TRBV20-1 and TRBJ2-7; D remains unclear. CDR1 is DFQATT, CDR2 SNEGSKA, per germline (reference sequence). V lost 0 bases and J 4 bases, leaving 13 bases between the germline ends. The CDR3 loop spans 14 amino acids. The CDR3 sequence is CSARDDRSGYEQYF. CDR3 in DNA: TGCAGTGCTAGAGATGACCGTTCCGGGTACGAGCAGTACTTC.

This clonotype has at least ten counts. The chain recombines TRBV5-5 with TRBJ2-1; 8 nucleotides match TRBD1. Germline V gives CDR1 SGHKS, CDR2 YYEKEE (reference sequence). The CDR3 spans 16 residues. V shed 4 bases, J shed 3 bases, and the junction held 9 bases outside the gene matches. In nucleotides, the CDR3 is TGTGCCAGCAGCACGGGGGACAGGATCTACTACAATGAGCAGTTCTTC. Protein product: CASSTGDRIYYNEQFF.

This clonotype was seen a few times. CDR3 sequence reads: CASSSTRGSYNEQFF. CDR3 coding DNA: TGTGCCAGCAGCTCGACTAGGGGATCCTACAATGAGCAGTTCTTC. V gene TRBV7-2 combines with J gene TRBJ2-1; TRBD2 might be the D (6 bases). The CDR3 loop spans 15 amino acids. Germline V lookup: CDR1 SGHTA, CDR2 FQGNSA. V lost 4 bases, J lost 1 base, and 11 bases lay in between.

This clonotype occurred many times. The V gene is TRBV6-1, the J gene TRBJ1-1; D is ambiguous. From germline, CDR1 is MNHNS and CDR2 SASEGT. V lost 6 bases to trimming and J lost 2 bases, with 13 bases between them. This CDR3 comprises 14 residues. The CDR3 sequence is CASRTQAGNTEAFF. CDR3 nucleotides: TGTGCCAGCAGGACCCAGGCAGGTAACACTGAAGCTTTCTTT.

This clonotype was seen repeatedly, ten times or more. V usage is TRBV5-6 and J usage is TRBJ2-5; 10 bases line up with TRBD1. Germline CDR1 and CDR2: SGHDT and YYEEEE. The CDR3 spans 16 residues. With 0 bases clipped from V and 5 bases from J, the junction kept 7 bases outside the gene matches. The chain's CDR3 is CASSLGDRGPEETQYF. CDR3 nucleotides: TGTGCCAGCAGCTTGGGGGACAGGGGTCCTGAGGAGACCCAGTACTTC.

This clonotype was counted only a few times. In DNA form, the CDR3 reads TGTGCCAGCACTCGCGGAAGCGGCCCGGAGACCCAGTACTTC. This translates into CASTRGSGPETQYF. V and J are TRBV6-2 or TRBV6-3 and TRBJ2-5; tentative D call: TRBD2 (5 bases). Trimming took off 7 bases at V and 5 bases at J, with 17 bases between the two ends. This CDR3 region has 14 residues. Looked up from germline, CDR1 is MNHEY and CDR2 is SVGEGT.

There are many counts of this clonotype. The V gene is TRBV28, the J gene TRBJ1-1, with unresolved D. The germline gives CDR1 MDHEN, CDR2 SYDVKM. The CDR3 loop spans 15 amino acids. The V end lost 6 bases, the J end lost 1 base, and 15 bases lay between the germline ends. The CDR3 sequence is CASSPVSGPNTEAFF. Here the CDR3 DNA reads TGTGCCAGCAGCCCAGTCTCGGGCCCGAACACTGAAGCTTTCTTT.

This clonotype was observed at least ten times. The rearrangement joins TRBV15 to TRBJ2-3, with TRBD1 as a possible D gene (6 bases). V lost 6 bases to trimming and J lost 10 bases, with 11 bases between them. Per the germline V gene, CDR1 is LNHNV and CDR2 is YYDKDF (reference sequence). The CDR3 has 11 residues. The CDR3 sequence: CATRGPGAQYF. The CDR3 region has the DNA TGTGCCACCAGAGGGCCAGGGGCGCAGTATTTT.

This clonotype was seen repeatedly, ten times or more. This chain connects TRBV7-6 to TRBJ2-1; 10 bases are shared with TRBD2. V was clipped by 1 base and J by 4 bases; unmatched bases: 4. The germline V gene encodes CDR1 SGHVS and CDR2 FNYEAQ. This CDR3 contains 16 residues. The CDR3 DNA is TGTGCCAGCAGCTTAGTAGCGGGAGGTACTTACAATGAGCAGTTCTTC. It translates to CASSLVAGGTYNEQFF.

This clonotype was found a few times. The genes are TRBV18 and TRBJ2-3; D assignment may be TRBD1 or TRBD2 (6 bases each). V lost 6 bases to trimming and J lost 3 bases, with 19 bases between them. Germline values: CDR1 KGHSH, CDR2 LQKENI. This CDR3 is built from 16 residues. The CDR3 reads CASSPRSGGGTDTQYF. The CDR3 DNA reads TGTGCCAGCTCCCCGAGGAGCGGAGGGGGTACAGATACGCAGTATTTT. The full variable domain, rest sourced from reference TRBV18 and TRBJ2-3, is NAGVMQNPRHLVRRRGQEARLRCSPMKGHSHVYWYRQLPEEGLKFMVYLQKENIIDESGMPKERFSAEFPKEGPSILRIQQVVRGDSAAYFCASSPRSGGGTDTQYFGPGTRLTVL.

Note on this clonotype: Given a much more abundant clone one base away, this may be a read error. The chain carries TRBV4-3 and TRBJ1-1, with a weak D call TRBD1 (5 bases). The germline V gene encodes CDR1 LGHNA and CDR2 YSLEER. This CDR3 comprises 13 residues. Trimming removed 3 bases at V and 3 bases at J, with 8 bases between. As DNA, the CDR3 is TGCGCCAGCAGCCAGCAGGGAGACACTGAAGCTTTCTTT. Translation: CASSQQGDTEAFF.

This clonotype was found many times. This CDR3 reads CATSRDHRDGNIQYF. CDR3 DNA sequence: TGTGCCACCAGCAGAGATCACCGGGACGGGAACATTCAGTACTTC. The V call is TRBV15, the J call TRBJ2-4, with D possibly called TRBD1 or TRBD2 (5 bases each). V gave up 0 bases and J gave up 7 bases, with 13 bases separating them. CDR3 length: 15 amino acids. In germline, CDR1 is LNHNV, CDR2 YYDKDF (reference sequence).

This rearrangement joins TRBV30 to TRBJ2-5, with TRBD1 matching over 9 bases. This CDR3 is built from 14 residues. CDR1 GTSNPN and CDR2 SVGIG come from the germline V gene (reference sequence). The V gene end was trimmed by 6 bases and the J gene end by 5 bases; junction bases not matched to a gene: 10. DNA for the CDR3: TGTGCCTGCTCCTCCGGGACAGGGAGGGAGACCCAGTACTTC. It specifies CACSSGTGRETQYF.

This clonotype was picked up a small number of times. The rearrangement uses TRBV20-1 and TRBJ2-7; D is possibly TRBD2 (5 bases). The germline V gene encodes CDR1 DFQATT and CDR2 SNEGSKA (reference sequence). Deletions cut 0 bases from V and 0 bases from J, with 15 bases between. CDR3 length: 16 amino acids. This CDR3 is CSARDNLRGDSYEQYF. CDR3 DNA: TGCAGTGCTAGAGATAACTTACGGGGTGACTCCTACGAGCAGTACTTC.

This clonotype appeared many times. V is TRBV20-1 and J is TRBJ2-1; 7 nucleotides line up with TRBD2. Germline CDR1 is DFQATT and CDR2 is SNEGSKA (reference sequence). V lost 1 base to trimming and J lost 0 bases; unmatched junction nucleotides: 6. The CDR3 runs 16 residues. CDR3 in amino acids: CSARGGSGRSYNEQFF. The CDR3 nucleotides are TGCAGTGCTAGAGGAGGTAGCGGGCGCTCCTACAATGAGCAGTTCTTC.

This clonotype occurred many times. V is TRBV30 and J is TRBJ2-4; the D gene could be TRBD1 or TRBD2 (5 bases each). CDR1 GTSNPN and CDR2 SVGIG come from the germline V gene (reference sequence). V was cut by 5 bases and J by 10 bases, with 18 bases left in between. This CDR3 contains 13 residues. CDR3 bases: TGTGCCTGGGCCCCGGGACCCCAAACAATTCAGTACTTC. Residues: CAWAPGPQTIQYF. The entire variable domain, with the rest obtained from reference TRBV30 and TRBJ2-4, is as follows: SQTIHQWPATLVQPVGSPLSLECTVEGTSNPNLYWYRQAAGRGLQLLFYSVGIGQISSEVPQNLSASRPQDRQFILSSKKLLLSDSGFYLCAWAPGPQTIQYFGAGTRLSVL.

This rearrangement joins TRBV2 to TRBJ2-3, with TRBD2 as a possible D gene (6 bases). CDR1 and CDR2 from the germline V gene are SNHLY and FYNNEI. The V end lost 5 bases, the J end lost 0 bases, and 12 bases lay between the germline ends. This CDR3 is built from 15 residues. CDR3 in DNA: TGTGCCAGCAGTCCAAGGAGGGCCAGCACAGATACGCAGTATTTT. Translated: CASSPRRASTDTQYF. Complete variable domain (other parts from reference TRBV2 and TRBJ2-3): EPEVTQTPSHQVTQMGQEVILRCVPISNHLYFYWYRQILGQKVEFLVSFYNNEISEKSEIFDDQFSVERPDGSNFTLKIRSTKLEDSAMYFCASSPRRASTDTQYFGPGTRLTVL.

The sample holds many counts of this clonotype. The J gene is TRBJ1-3, the V gene TRBV7-2, with D maybe TRBD1 (6 bases). V was pared by 1 base and J by 2 bases, with 12 bases between. CDR3 length: 16 amino acids. The V gene's germline CDR1 is SGHTA and CDR2 FQGNSA. CDR3 region: CASSLVGGRAGNTIYF. DNA of the CDR3: TGTGCCAGCAGCTTAGTGGGGGGGCGCGCTGGAAACACCATATATTTT.

This clonotype was counted at least ten times. The chain joins TRBV7-8 to TRBJ1-1; D remains ambiguous. Germline V gives CDR1 SGHVS, CDR2 FQNEAQ. V dropped 1 base and J dropped 5 bases, with 8 bases sitting between them. The CDR3 runs to 13 residues. The CDR3 loop is CASSLGEGTEAFF. The CDR3 DNA follows: TGTGCCAGCAGCTTAGGGGAGGGAACTGAAGCTTTCTTT.

This clonotype was seen at least ten times. The chain joins TRBV20-1 to TRBJ2-1, with 9 positions matching TRBD2. The germline V gene has CDR1 DFQATT and CDR2 SNEGSKA (reference sequence). Losses at the gene ends were 4 bases for V and 12 bases for J; bases not matched to a gene: 7. The CDR3 contains 12 residues. The CDR3, as DNA: TGCAGTGCTACGGGACTAGCTTGGGGGCAGTTCTTC. Its protein product is CSATGLAWGQFF.